The clone carrying this T cell receptor beta chain was observed a single time. These data belong to a study of blood T cell repertoires in COVID-19. This CDR3 comprises 17 residues. Trimming stripped 2 bases from V and 6 bases from J, with 19 bases between. The V gene's germline CDR1 is LGHNT and CDR2 FRNRAP. In the authors' methods: Amplification of reference gene primers provided the estimated nucleated cell counts. Sequenced by immunoSEQ multiplex PCR; TCRdb stores in-frame clones only, minus some. V and J calls and clone size are given by that table; D and trimming were obtained from the DNA. Here the sample spans approximately 180,000 clones, approximately 79% being singletons.

The sequencing input was peripheral blood. The chain uses TRBV12-5 and TRBJ1-4, with D possibly TRBD1 on 5 matching bases. This sequence originates from a woman in her 70s with acute or convalescent COVID-19. This chain's CDR3 is CASGLRGGGTVDEKLFF. CDR3 sequence (DNA): TGTGCTAGTGGTTTGCGGGGGGGTGGAACAGTAGATGAAAAACTGTTTTTT.